This T cell receptor beta chain was sequenced during a study of beta chain features in type 1 diabetes. Regarding the study as a whole: Researchers report that Type 1 diabetes patients had moderately but significantly shorter TCRB CDR3s across all four CD4+ subsets. A potential PCR bias toward shorter templates would be equal in patient and control samples. Healthy donors had naive, central memory and Treg TCRB repertoires that appeared less similar than those seen among patients.

Turning to this clone: Its antigen is not known.

On average, the one heparinised blood draw given by each donor was approximately 120 mL. Over 95% purity was reached by all sorted populations. Expressed TCRB transcripts were sequenced, since all the RNA that had been isolated was reverse transcribed. Produced via immunoSEQ multiplex PCR; TCRdb's table is partial and in-frame only. The data contain about 700,000 clones, around 15% of them seen just once; the ten biggest clones take up roughly 0.022%. The clonotype originates from a man younger than 30 with type 1 diabetes. Sequenced sample: naive CD4+ T cells from blood.

The CDR3 DNA reads TGTGCCAGCAGCTTGGTCGGCACTGAAGCTTTCTTT. Translated: CASSLVGTEAFF. The V gene is TRBV5-4, the J gene TRBJ1-1; D is unresolved. Germline V lookup: CDR1 SGHNT, CDR2 YYREEE (reference sequence). The ends were cut back, 0 bases at V and 4 bases at J, with 4 bases in the middle. This CDR3 comprises 12 residues.